What follows are 11 T cell receptor beta chains derived from one specimen sequenced in a study of cytomegalovirus exposure and HLA in healthy donors. Amplification used 60 Vbeta primers and 13 Jbeta primers. TCRdb's table, derived via immunoSEQ multiplex PCR, lists solely in-frame clones and lacks some. The sample includes 60,000 to 75,000 clones. Input material: PBMCs. These TCRs come from a woman in her twenties or thirties in good health and CMV-seronegative.

The chain links TRBV10-3 to TRBJ1-1; D unresolved. Germline lookup yields CDR1 ENHRY and CDR2 SYGVKD. The CDR3 contains 13 residues. V was trimmed by 6 bases and J by 4 bases, leaving 12 bases between them. The CDR3 nucleotides read TGTGCCATCAGCCCGGAACAGCCCACTGAAGCTTTCTTT. It translates to CAISPEQPTEAFF.

This sequence joins TRBV27 and TRBJ1-2; D gene ambiguous. Per the germline V gene, CDR1 is MNHEY and CDR2 is SMNVEV (reference sequence). Trimming left V 6 bases short and J 0 bases short, with 14 bases between. The CDR3 has 15 residues. The CDR3 protein is CASSSGVRTNYGYTF. CDR3 nucleotides: TGTGCCAGCAGCAGTGGCGTGCGGACTAACTATGGCTACACCTTC.

J is TRBJ1-5 and V is TRBV4-2, with 9 bases aligning to TRBD1. CDR3 size: 16 residues. From germline, CDR1 is LGHNA and CDR2 YNFKEQ. The V segment lost 4 bases and the J segment 4 bases; nucleotides outside the gene matches: 8. Written as DNA, the CDR3 is TGTGCCAGCAGCCTTCGTGGGACAGGGAAGAATCAGCCCCAGCATTTT. It is translated as CASSLRGTGKNQPQHF.

This chain links TRBV9 with TRBJ1-4, with D uncertain. The CDR3 spans 14 residues. CDR1 is SGDLS, CDR2 YYNGEE, per germline. Trimming took off 4 bases at V and 3 bases at J, with 10 bases between the two ends. CDR3 DNA: TGTGCCAGCAGCCCCGCGCGGCCTAATGAAAAACTGTTTTTT. As protein: CASSPARPNEKLFF. The full variable domain, with the rest looked up from reference TRBV9 and TRBJ1-4, is DSGVTQTPKHLITATGQRVTLRCSPRSGDLSVYWYQQSLDQGLQFLIQYYNGEERAKGNILERFSAQQFPDLHSELNLSSLELGDSALYFCASSPARPNEKLFFGSGTQLSVL.

This chain links TRBV5-6 with TRBJ1-2; possibly TRBD1 for D (6 bases). The CDR3 runs 17 residues. Trimming pared 4 bases from V and 0 bases from J, leaving 19 bases between. Germline V gene data show CDR1 as SGHDT and CDR2 as YYEEEE. CDR3 DNA sequence: TGTGCCAGCAGCGCGGGCCTCGGGGGGCTTCCTAACTATGGCTACACCTTC. It encodes CASSAGLGGLPNYGYTF.

The chain is built from TRBV7-9 and TRBJ2-7; 7 bases match TRBD1. Per germline, CDR1 SEHNR and CDR2 FQNEAQ (reference sequence). The V and J ends lost 5 bases and 1 base, in that order; junction bases with no gene match: 5. The CDR3 loop spans 14 amino acids. The CDR3 coding sequence is TGTGCCAGCAGCCTGACAGGGCCATCCTACGAGCAGTACTTC. Protein sequence: CASSLTGPSYEQYF.

The chain couples TRBV15 to TRBJ2-7; D may be TRBD1 (6 bases). Germline V gives CDR1 LNHNV, CDR2 YYDKDF (reference sequence). Trimming left V 8 bases short and J 1 base short, with 12 bases between. There are 13 residues in the CDR3. Here the CDR3 reads CATRPGDSYEQYF. Here the CDR3 DNA reads TGTGCCACCCGTCCAGGGGATTCCTACGAGCAGTACTTC.

The chain combines TRBV6-1 with TRBJ2-3; TRBD2 agrees at 8 bases. From germline, CDR1 is MNHNS and CDR2 SASEGT. J gave up 9 bases and V 3 bases, and 14 bases lay outside the gene matches. The CDR3 consists of 16 residues. In nucleotides, the CDR3 is TGTGCCAGCAGTGACCCCAGCGGGAGTGGCCCAGGAACGCAGTATTTT. This codes for CASSDPSGSGPGTQYF.

The chain joins TRBV10-2 to TRBJ1-3; a possible D gene is TRBD1 (5 bases). V was clipped by 2 bases and J by 9 bases, with 14 bases between them. This CDR3 region has 14 residues. In germline, CDR1 is WSHSY, CDR2 SAAADI. Here the CDR3 DNA reads TGCGCCAGCAGTGAGCGAGGAGGGGTCGGCACCATATATTTT. Translation: CASSERGGVGTIYF.

The chain combines TRBV4-2 with TRBJ2-1; TRBD2 agrees at 9 bases. The CDR3 sequence is 16 residues long. V dropped 0 bases and J dropped 5; count of bases not matched to a gene: 5. Per the germline V gene, CDR1 is LGHNA and CDR2 is YNFKEQ. The DNA for the CDR3 is TGTGCCAGCAGCCAAGATCCTGGGACTAGCCACAATGAGCAGTTCTTC. Translation gives CASSQDPGTSHNEQFF.

The chain joins TRBV18 to TRBJ2-7; 7 bases line up with TRBD1. This CDR3 comprises 14 residues. The V gene end was trimmed by 0 bases and the J gene end by 3 bases; junction bases not matched to a gene: 2. In germline, CDR1 is KGHSH, CDR2 LQKENI. The CDR3: CASSPPWDSYEQYF. For the CDR3, the DNA is TGTGCCAGCTCACCACCCTGGGACAGCTACGAGCAGTACTTC.